This record concerns one TCR beta chain sequence. Its antigen is not yet known. No base-level quality is on record; no much larger clone is a single base apart. Whole blood was collected in K2EDTA tubes by collaborating institutions according to the institutions' own protocols. Collaborator samples were shipped for TCRbeta analysis as frozen whole blood, isolated PBMCs, or DNA extracted from either sample type. Trimmed from V: 5 bases; trimmed from J: 2 bases; junction bases lacking a gene match: 7. CDR1 and CDR2 (SGHRS, YFSETQ) derive from the germline V gene. The CDR3, from cysteine to phenylalanine, totals 15 residues. Of all the DNA, just the CDR3 is kept, 45 bases in frame from base 1. The entry originates in a study of blood T cell repertoires in COVID-19 (TCRdb year 2020). Looking at the study overall: Samples covering the acute and convalescent phases of COVID-19 were provided by collaborators in the United States, Italy and Spain. The material from the prospective study consisted of cDNA or gDNA derived from T cells, B-cell-depleted T cells, or PBMCs. The dataset comprised deeply sampled blood TCRbeta repertoires from subjects exposed to, actively infected with, or recovered from COVID-19. The repertoires were made available in a free public database intended to serve as a resource for research on the immune response to SARS-CoV-2. The samples were drawn from the first 160 participants of the ongoing ImmuneRACE study and from 950 to 1,500 subjects provided by 6 global collaborators. Sample metadata almost always included a de-identified subject ID, COVID-19 status, age in years and sex. Where HLA class I and class II types were available, the types were taken from metadata supplied by the sample provider, not from assay-based typing.

The full study reports these points: The quantity of clinical and demographic metadata differed by source and by participant and was supplied without curation.

The immunoSEQ Assay, a bias-controlled multiplex PCR, was used to amplify TCRbeta CDR3 regions from genomic DNA. Concerning the study's data processing: The number of nucleated cells in each sample was estimated by amplification of reference gene primers within the assay. Sequence reads were collapsed and filtered to measure the absolute abundance of every unique TCRbeta CDR3 rearrangement. For each sample, productive Simpson clonality was calculated as the square root of Simpson's diversity index across productive rearrangements. TCRdb carries this immuneACCESS record with in-frame sequences only. Its versions omit some clonotypes, under half of them owing to an unresolved V gene in the studies checked, with the rest unexplained. Clone size and V and J calls were adopted from that table, with D and trimming inferred from the DNA. This sample gives about 410,000 clones in total; 86% of them show up just once. The ten largest make up more than 1.4% of the sample.

The rearrangement joined TRBV5-1 to TRBJ2-5; a stretch of 9 junction bases matches TRBD2. The receptor was isolated from a woman younger than 45 with active or convalescent COVID-19. Sequenced sample: peripheral blood. The CDR3 protein sequence reads: CASRRRLAEQETQYF. The DNA sequence follows: TGCGCCAGCAGGCGAAGACTAGCGGAACAAGAGACCCAGTACTTC.